This entry features one T cell receptor (beta chain) sequence. This CDR3 comprises 11 residues. Germline CDR1 is GTSNPN and CDR2 is SVGIG (reference sequence). The V and J ends lost 3 bases and 6 bases respectively, with 6 bases between them. The data are from a study of CD8 T cells in Susac syndrome. An amount of RNA that ranged from roughly 0.5 to 1 ug was reverse transcribed with random hexamers. Amplification of TCR beta CDR3 by immunoSEQ multiplex PCR spanned 54 Vbeta and 13 Jbeta. MiXCR was run by TCRdb on the immunoSEQ multiplex PCR reads, yielding one entry per CDR3 protein. The table shows 250,000 to 300,000 distinct CDR3 sequences, with around nine tenths occurring only once.

The sequenced sample consisted of CD8+ T cells from PBMCs. The chain is built from TRBV30 and TRBJ2-1; D ambiguous. This receptor was identified in a human donor with multiple sclerosis. CDR3 bases: TGTGCCTGGAGAGAATTCAATGAGCAGTTCTTC. This translates into CAWREFNEQFF.